Listed below are T cell receptor beta chains from one sample, sequenced in a study of preoperative IRX-2 immunotherapy in early breast cancer. TCRdb keeps only in-frame clones here, not all; method: immunoSEQ multiplex PCR. The sample carries approximately 96,000 clones, about nine tenths recorded once. This material consisted of tumor tissue, taken after IRX-2 immunotherapy. The origin of the receptors is a human donor with breast cancer. Both conserved end residues are part of each CDR3. A D gene is named only where the DNA matches it firmly. The listing skips clone size in some rows; elsewhere it reads once, few, many or a size class.

length	J	size	V	D	CDR3	DNA
15	TRBJ2-3	.	TRBV12-5	TRBD1	CASGFRRGLADTQYF	TGTGCTAGTGGTTTTCGTAGGGGGCTAGCAGATACGCAGTATTTT
15	TRBJ2-1	few	TRBV5-1	.	CASSGPGLRYNEQFF	TGCGCCAGCAGCGGGCCAGGGTTGAGGTACAATGAGCAGTTCTTC
15	TRBJ2-7	.	TRBV5-1	TRBD2	CASSLGLAGIYEQYF	TGCGCCAGCAGCTTGGGACTAGCGGGAATATACGAGCAGTACTTC
13	TRBJ1-2	.	TRBV5-4	.	CASSPQENYGYTF	TGTGCCAGCAGCCCCCAGGAGAACTATGGCTACACCTTC
13	TRBJ2-2	.	TRBV30	.	CAWSSDRTGELFF	TGTGCCTGGTCCTCCGACAGAACCGGGGAGCTGTTTTTT
15	TRBJ2-5	once	TRBV28	.	CASSFGQGHLETQYF	TGTGCCAGCAGTTTCGGGCAGGGCCACCTCGAGACCCAGTACTTC
15	TRBJ1-5	.	TRBV18	.	CASSPSGQRNQPQHF	TGTGCCAGCTCACCTAGCGGCCAGCGCAATCAGCCCCAGCATTTT
16	TRBJ2-7	.	TRBV10-2	TRBD2	CASSEGQAGESYEQYF	TGCGCCAGCAGTGAGGGCCAAGCGGGAGAGTCCTACGAGCAGTACTTC
17	TRBJ1-2	.	TRBV7-6	.	CASSLSIGPGRVFGYTF	TGTGCCAGCAGCCTCTCCATTGGACCGGGACGGGTCTTCGGCTACACCTTC
12	TRBJ2-1	.	TRBV19	.	CASSGRKNEQFF	TGTGCCAGTAGTGGGCGAAAAAATGAGCAGTTCTTC
16	TRBJ1-4	.	TRBV19	TRBD1	CASSRQTGWSNEKLFF	TGTGCCAGTAGTCGTCAGACAGGGTGGTCGAATGAAAAACTGTTTTTT
14	TRBJ2-7	.	TRBV7-7	.	CASSRTDLSYEQYF	TGTGCCAGCAGCCGGACAGATCTCTCCTACGAGCAGTACTTC
16	TRBJ1-6	.	TRBV6-8	TRBD1	CASRPTGTGGSSPLHF	TGTGCCAGCAGGCCCACCGGGACAGGGGGAAGTTCACCCCTCCACTTT
12	TRBJ1-1	few	TRBV12-5	.	CASGLPTTEAFF	TGTGCTAGTGGTTTGCCAACCACTGAAGCTTTCTTT
13	TRBJ1-5	once	TRBV18	.	CASSFEAYQPQHF	TGTGCCAGCTCTTTCGAAGCGTATCAGCCCCAGCATTTT
18	TRBJ2-1	.	TRBV6-7	.	CASSERRAGALGGNEQFF	TGTGCCAGCAGTGAAAGACGCGCGGGGGCCCTCGGGGGCAATGAGCAGTTCTTC
17	TRBJ2-3	.	TRBV6-8	.	CAISARARATSTDTQYF	TGTGCCATCAGCGCGAGGGCCAGAGCAACCTCCACAGATACGCAGTATTTT
14	TRBJ2-1	.	TRBV10-3	.	CAISESTGYNEQFF	TGTGCCATCAGCGAGTCGACAGGTTACAATGAGCAGTTCTTC
13	TRBJ1-1	.	TRBV28	.	CASSLYQNTEAFF	TGTGCCAGCAGCCTGTATCAGAACACTGAAGCTTTCTTT
13	TRBJ1-1	.	TRBV29-1	TRBD1	CSGRQGATTEAFF	TGCAGCGGCCGACAGGGGGCGACCACTGAAGCTTTCTTT
14	TRBJ2-7	.	TRBV18	.	CASSPPSQAYEQYF	TGTGCCAGCTCACCACCATCACAAGCCTACGAGCAGTACTTC
13	TRBJ1-4	.	TRBV28	.	CASVGGTNEKLFF	TGTGCCAGCGTAGGGGGAACTAATGAAAAACTGTTTTTT
16	TRBJ1-5	few	TRBV6-8	.	CASRILQGYSNQPQHF	TGTGCCAGCAGGATATTACAGGGCTATAGCAATCAGCCCCAGCATTTT
14	TRBJ1-1	.	TRBV30	.	CAWSVDSLNTEAFF	TGTGCCTGGAGTGTGGACAGCCTGAACACTGAAGCTTTCTTT
12	TRBJ1-1	.	TRBV29-1	.	CSVAIKNTEAFF	TGCAGCGTGGCAATAAAGAACACTGAAGCTTTCTTT
16	TRBJ2-7	.	TRBV6-8	.	CASSYSERDWQYEQYF	TGTGCCAGCAGTTACAGTGAACGGGACTGGCAGTACGAGCAGTACTTC
13	TRBJ2-3	.	TRBV14	.	CASSQDATDTQYF	TGTGCCAGCAGCCAAGATGCAACAGATACGCAGTATTTT
12	TRBJ1-1	.	TRBV28	.	CASSHTPERAFF	TGTGCCAGCAGCCACACACCGGAGCGGGCTTTCTTT
16	TRBJ2-1	.	TRBV1	.	CASSQDGGRKYNEQFF	TGCGCCAGCAGCCAAGATGGGGGACGTAAGTACAATGAGCAGTTCTTC
15	TRBJ2-2	.	TRBV5-1	.	CASSLGQSNTGELFF	TGCGCCAGCAGCTTGGGGCAGTCGAACACCGGGGAGCTGTTTTTT
14	TRBJ2-2	few	TRBV7-6	.	CASSQATNTGELFF	TGTGCCAGCAGCCAGGCTACGAACACCGGGGAGCTGTTTTTT
16	TRBJ2-2	.	TRBV16	.	CASSKEYGSNTGELFF	TGTGCCAGCAGTAAGGAGTATGGCTCGAACACCGGGGAGCTGTTTTTT
15	TRBJ1-5	.	TRBV1	.	CASSPGGYGDQPQHF	TGCGCCAGCAGCCCTGGGGGTTATGGGGATCAGCCCCAGCATTTT
11	TRBJ2-1	.	TRBV19	.	CASSLGGEQFF	TGTGCCAGTAGTCTTGGCGGTGAACAGTTCTTC
13	TRBJ2-7	.	TRBV28	.	CASTEISSYEQYF	TGTGCCAGCACTGAGATTTCTTCCTACGAGCAGTACTTC
13	TRBJ2-5	.	TRBV5-8	.	CASRRSEGETQYF	TGTGCCAGCAGACGATCCGAGGGAGAGACCCAGTACTTC
12	TRBJ1-2	.	TRBV29-1	.	CSVGAPDYGYTF	TGCAGCGTTGGGGCCCCCGACTATGGCTACACCTTC
14	TRBJ1-2	.	TRBV6-8	TRBD1	CASSSSTGGNGYTF	TGTGCCAGCAGTTCCTCGACAGGGGGGAATGGCTACACCTTC
15	TRBJ2-1	.	TRBV18	.	CASSQRTVSHNEQFF	TGTGCCAGCTCACAAAGGACAGTGAGCCACAATGAGCAGTTCTTC
16	TRBJ1-5	.	TRBV7-7	.	CASSLSRAQGLQPQHF	TGTGCCAGCAGCTTGAGTCGCGCGCAGGGACTTCAGCCCCAGCATTTT
15	TRBJ1-2	few	TRBV29-1	TRBD1	CSVSQGASPDYGYTF	TGCAGCGTTAGCCAGGGGGCGAGCCCCGACTATGGCTACACCTTC
14	TRBJ1-4	.	TRBV6-8	.	CASSQGITNEKLFF	TGTGCCAGCAGCCAGGGTATAACTAATGAAAAACTGTTTTTT
15	TRBJ1-4	.	TRBV5-1	.	CASSLDQGLDEKLFF	TGCGCCAGCAGCTTGGATCAGGGGCTGGATGAAAAACTGTTTTTT
13	TRBJ2-7	.	TRBV28	.	CASSLAGNYEQYF	TGTGCCAGCAGTTTGGCCGGGAACTACGAGCAGTACTTC
16	TRBJ1-5	.	TRBV28	.	CASRPPGELVDQPQHF	TGTGCCAGCAGGCCGCCAGGGGAATTAGTAGATCAGCCCCAGCATTTT
14	TRBJ2-5	few	TRBV11-3	TRBD1	CASSYTTGGETQYF	TGTGCCAGCAGCTATACAACAGGGGGAGAGACCCAGTACTTC
14	TRBJ1-5	.	TRBV19	.	CASSIGSYGQPQHF	TGTGCCAGTAGTATAGGCAGCTACGGTCAGCCCCAGCATTTT
13	TRBJ1-1	few	TRBV6-8	.	CASTQAPVSEAFF	TGTGCCAGCACCCAAGCCCCCGTCAGCGAAGCTTTCTTT
13	TRBJ2-2	.	TRBV25-1	TRBD1	CASSQGAGGELFF	TGTGCCAGCAGTCAGGGGGCGGGCGGGGAGCTGTTTTTT
15	TRBJ2-2	.	TRBV7-6	TRBD2	CASSLREGNTGELFF	TGTGCCAGCAGCTTGAGGGAGGGGAACACCGGGGAGCTGTTTTTT